A selection of T cell receptor beta chains follows, all from one sample in a study of CD8 T cells in Susac syndrome. One entry per CDR3 protein results from TCRdb running MiXCR on the immunoSEQ multiplex PCR reads. The sample consists of roughly 300,000 distinct CDR3 sequences, approximately 85% of them appearing once. Sequences were obtained from CD8+ T cells from PBMCs. The receptors here all came from a human donor with multiple sclerosis. CDR3s include the opening cysteine and the closing phenylalanine or tryptophan. The D gene is left open where the match is weak. Expanded clones get a size class; other rows say once, few or many, or leave the size out.

cdr3_nt cdr3_aa d_call clone_size j_call v_call
TGTGCCAGCAGCCCGCGACTAGCGGGAGGCCAAGAGACCCAGTACTTC CASSPRLAGGQETQYF TRBD2 - TRBJ2-5 TRBV7-9
TGTGCCAGCAGTTGGTCTGGGGCCAACGTCCTGACTTTC CASSWSGANVLTF - - TRBJ2-6 TRBV12-3/TRBV12-4
TGTGCCAGCAGTGACTCGGGGGACACTACCGATGGCTACACCTTC CASSDSGDTTDGYTF - - TRBJ1-2 TRBV6-4
TGTGCCAGCTCACCACCGGACGAGGATACGCAGTATTTT CASSPPDEDTQYF - - TRBJ2-3 TRBV18
TGTGCCAGCAGAGGACTGGGAATCACAGATACGCAGTATTTT CASRGLGITDTQYF - - TRBJ2-3 TRBV12-3/TRBV12-4
TGTGCCAGCAGCGTAGTAGGGACAGGGGGCGACGAGCAGTACTTC CASSVVGTGGDEQYF TRBD1 - TRBJ2-7 TRBV9
TGTGCCAGCAGTTTACCGGGGAGGAGTCAGCCCCAGCATTTT CASSLPGRSQPQHF - - TRBJ1-5 TRBV28
TGTGCCAGCAGCCCGCGGGGGGACTCCTACAATGAGCAGTTCTTC CASSPRGDSYNEQFF TRBD2 once TRBJ2-1 TRBV9
TGTGCCAGCAGTTTACCCTCAAGCTACAATGAGCAGTTCTTC CASSLPSSYNEQFF - few TRBJ2-1 TRBV27
TGTGCCAGCTCAAACGGGACTAGCGGGAGGAGGGCCTACGAGCAGTACTTC CASSNGTSGRRAYEQYF TRBD2 - TRBJ2-7 TRBV18
TGTGCCAGCAGCGTCGGAGGGGAGGTTCGCGGCTACACCTTC CASSVGGEVRGYTF - - TRBJ1-2 TRBV9
TGCAGTGCTAGAGAAGCCGGGGGGCCGGGCGAGCAGTACTTC CSAREAGGPGEQYF - - TRBJ2-7 TRBV20-1
TGTGCCAGCAGTTCCCACCCTGAGAGGACTGAAGCTTTCTTT CASSSHPERTEAFF - once TRBJ1-1 TRBV6-5
TGTGCCAGCAGCGGCTCCGCGACAGGGGCCCGCTCTGGAAACACCATATATTTT CASSGSATGARSGNTIYF TRBD1 - TRBJ1-3 TRBV13
TGTGCCAGCAGCTTAGACAGGCCGGGCTACACCTTC CASSLDRPGYTF - - TRBJ1-2 TRBV7-9
TGTGCCAGTAGTATAAGAAGGGAACGAGCCCGCAATGAGCAGTTCTTC CASSIRRERARNEQFF - once TRBJ2-1 TRBV19
TGTGCCAGCAGCTTGGGAGTTTCAGCTTTCTTT CASSLGVSAFF - once TRBJ1-1 TRBV13
TGTGCCAGCACTAGAACTAGCGGGAGTCGGTCCTACAATGAGCAGTTCTTC CASTRTSGSRSYNEQFF TRBD2 - TRBJ2-1 TRBV9
TGCAGCGTTGACCATCACACCGGGGAGCTGTTTTTT CSVDHHTGELFF - - TRBJ2-2 TRBV29-1
TGTGCCAGCAGATCTGACGGCAAGCGCTCTCGCGAGCAGTACTTC CASRSDGKRSREQYF - few TRBJ2-7 TRBV28
TGTGCCAGCGGCACTTTGGGACCGCTGTCCTACGAGCAGTACTTC CASGTLGPLSYEQYF - - TRBJ2-7 TRBV7-9
TGCGCCAACCCTAGCGGGAGCACAGATACGCAGTATTTT CANPSGSTDTQYF TRBD2 - TRBJ2-3 TRBV5-1
TGTGCCAGTAGTCCCGGGACAGAAGCGTACGAGCAGTACTTC CASSPGTEAYEQYF TRBD1 few TRBJ2-7 TRBV19
TGCAGTGCTGGACCGGGACAGTATGGCTACACCTTC CSAGPGQYGYTF TRBD1 - TRBJ1-2 TRBV20-1
TGTGCCACTGCAGATACGCAGTATTTT CATADTQYF - - TRBJ2-3 TRBV7-9
TGTGCCAGCAGCCCGGGACTCTTCATCGAGCAGTACTTC CASSPGLFIEQYF - few TRBJ2-7 TRBV6-1
TGTGCCTGGAGTCCTTCCCACGGGACAGGACTTAATGAAAAACTGTTTTTT CAWSPSHGTGLNEKLFF TRBD1 - TRBJ1-4 TRBV30
TGTGCCAGCAGCGCCGACAGGGTGGCCAACACTGAAGCTTTCTTT CASSADRVANTEAFF TRBD1 few TRBJ1-1 TRBV7-6
TGTGCCAGCAGCCAAGCGGGAGGCTACAATGAGCAGTTCTTC CASSQAGGYNEQFF TRBD2 - TRBJ2-1 TRBV14
TGTGCCAGCAGCCCACAGGGACAGGGGGCAAATGAGCAGTTCTTC CASSPQGQGANEQFF TRBD1 - TRBJ2-1 TRBV13
TGTGCCAGCAGCTTACGGACAGTGCTCTTAGATACGCAGTATTTT CASSLRTVLLDTQYF - - TRBJ2-3 TRBV28
TGTGCCATCAGTGACTCACTAGCGGCGTACAATGAGCAGTTCTTC CAISDSLAAYNEQFF TRBD2 - TRBJ2-1 TRBV10-3
TGCGCCAGCAGCCCGACAGGTAACGGACGTTCACCCCTCCACTTT CASSPTGNGRSPLHF - - TRBJ1-6 TRBV5-1
TGTGCCAGCAGACTAACCATCCAGGGGGTAACAGATACGCAGTATTTT CASRLTIQGVTDTQYF TRBD1 - TRBJ2-3 TRBV2
TGTGCCAGCAGTTTATCCGTCGGGGGGGCTTATGGCTACACCTTC CASSLSVGGAYGYTF - once TRBJ1-2 TRBV27
TGTGCCAGCAGTTACTCGGTGGGGGAGGTAGGGTACGAGCAGTACTTC CASSYSVGEVGYEQYF - - TRBJ2-7 TRBV6-5
TGTGCCAGCAGCTCTCGGGGGACATCAAAGTGGGCCAACGTCCTGACTTTC CASSSRGTSKWANVLTF - - TRBJ2-6 TRBV9
TGTGCCAGCAGCATACGGACTAGCGGAGGCACCGGGGAGCTGTTTTTT CASSIRTSGGTGELFF TRBD2 once TRBJ2-2 TRBV9
TGTGCCACCTTCCGACTGACTAGCATGGACAAAAACATTCAGTACTTC CATFRLTSMDKNIQYF TRBD2 - TRBJ2-4 TRBV2
TGTGCCAGCAGCTTTCGAGGATACAATGAGCAGTTCTTC CASSFRGYNEQFF - - TRBJ2-1 TRBV11-2
TGTGCCAGCAGCTCCCTCGACAGCTGGAACACAGATACGCAGTATTTT CASSSLDSWNTDTQYF - - TRBJ2-3 TRBV7-9
TGTGCCAGCAGCTTGCGGACTAGCGGGAGTCTGATCAATGAGCAGTTCTTC CASSLRTSGSLINEQFF TRBD2 - TRBJ2-1 TRBV12-3/TRBV12-4
TGTGCCAGTACCCCGACCAGGACTAGCGGATACAATGAGCAGTTCTTC CASTPTRTSGYNEQFF TRBD2 - TRBJ2-1 TRBV19
TGTGCCACCCGGGGAACATACTATGGCTACACCTTC CATRGTYYGYTF - - TRBJ1-2 TRBV27
TGTGCCAGCAGCCCAGGAACCGGGACGCCGTACGAGCAGTACTTC CASSPGTGTPYEQYF - few TRBJ2-7 TRBV7-3
TGTGCCAGCAGTGAAGCTCACGGCCGGAGCTCCTACAATGAGCAGTTCTTC CASSEAHGRSSYNEQFF - - TRBJ2-1 TRBV6-1
TGTGCCAGCAATGAAGCGGGGCTGACACAATACAATGAGCAGTTCTTC CASNEAGLTQYNEQFF TRBD2 - TRBJ2-1 TRBV9
TGTGCCAGCAGCGCAGCCGGGACAGGGGGCGGGGAGCTGTTTTTT CASSAAGTGGGELFF TRBD1 once TRBJ2-2 TRBV9
TGTGCCAGCAGCGCGACAGGGAATTGGGATCAGCCCCAGCATTTT CASSATGNWDQPQHF TRBD1 few TRBJ1-5 TRBV9
TGTGCCAGCAGCTCGACAGGGGGCGGAAAAGAGACCCAGTACTTC CASSSTGGGKETQYF TRBD1 - TRBJ2-5 TRBV5-4
TGTGCCAGCAGTGACCGTAGCGGGAGCTCCTACAATGAGCAGTTCTTC CASSDRSGSSYNEQFF TRBD2 - TRBJ2-1 TRBV28
TGCAGCGTTGCCCCGGGACAGGGGACCGAGCAGTACTTC CSVAPGQGTEQYF TRBD1 - TRBJ2-7 TRBV29-1